A single sample gave rise to the 15 T cell receptor beta chains below, sequenced in a study of blood T cell repertoires in COVID-19. Sequencing used immunoSEQ multiplex PCR; TCRdb keeps in-frame clones, though not all of them. The table lists 200,000 or so clones, about four fifths of them singletons. The sequencing sample was made of PBMCs or T cells enriched from blood (not recorded which). The receptors were gathered from a woman in her forties with acute COVID-19.

The chain carries TRBV14 and TRBJ2-1, with 10 bases identical to TRBD2. Germline lookup yields CDR1 SGHDN and CDR2 FVKESK. V lost 7 bases and J lost 5; bases outside the gene matches: 8. The CDR3 consists of 15 residues. The CDR3 DNA reads TGTGCCAGCACCCCTAGCGGGAGCTACCACAATGAGCAGTTCTTC. It yields the protein CASTPSGSYHNEQFF.

The chain joins TRBV30 to TRBJ1-2; 7 bases match TRBD1. Germline V CDR1 and CDR2: GTSNPN, SVGIG (reference sequence). Trimming took 2 bases from V and 4 from J; bases not matched to a gene: 10. This CDR3 comprises 15 residues. CDR3 in amino acids: CAWSYNPRQGYGYTF. CDR3 DNA: TGTGCCTGGAGTTACAACCCCCGACAGGGCTATGGCTACACCTTC.

V usage is TRBV6-5 and J usage is TRBJ2-6; D perhaps matches TRBD1 (6 bases). Trimming stripped 6 bases from V and 10 bases from J, with 16 bases between. CDR3 length equals 14 residues. Germline V gene sequence: CDR1 MNHEY, CDR2 SVGAGI. The CDR3 DNA reads TGTGCCAGCAGCCGCCGGGACAAATCAAACGTCCTGACTTTC. Encoded protein: CASSRRDKSNVLTF.

The rearrangement uses TRBV27 and TRBJ1-5; the D gene is possibly TRBD1 (5 bases). The V and J ends lost 6 bases and 3 bases respectively, with 12 bases between them. Germline loops: CDR1 MNHEY, CDR2 SMNVEV (reference sequence). This CDR3 comprises 14 residues. The CDR3 DNA reads TGTGCCAGCAGACCCGACAGTCCCAATCAGCCCCAGCATTTT. This encodes CASRPDSPNQPQHF.

CDR3 sequence reads: CASSHYREDLSYEQYF. CDR3 nucleotide sequence: TGTGCCAGCAGCCACTATCGGGAGGACCTCTCCTACGAGCAGTACTTC. This chain joins TRBV3-1 (or the pseudogene TRBV3-2) and TRBJ2-7, with TRBD2 identical over 7 bases. Germline V gene data show CDR1 as LGHDT and CDR2 as YNNKEL (reference sequence). The CDR3 extends over 16 amino acids. After removal of 3 bases from V and 0 bases from J, the junction contained 8 bases not matched to a gene.

This clone was detected a few times. This chain connects TRBV5-1 to TRBJ2-1; D unclear. CDR3 length: 15 amino acids. The germline V and J ends were trimmed by 3 bases and 6 bases, with 16 bases remaining between them. The germline V gene encodes CDR1 SGHRS and CDR2 YFSETQ. CDR3: CASSSRPDWSNEQFF. DNA for the CDR3: TGCGCCAGCAGCTCGAGACCTGACTGGTCCAATGAGCAGTTCTTC.

This chain connects TRBV3-1 (or the pseudogene TRBV3-2) to TRBJ2-1; possibly TRBD1 for D (6 bases). The length of the CDR3 is 14 residues. V lost 1 base to trimming and J lost 9 bases, with 13 bases between them. Germline V lookup: CDR1 LGHDT, CDR2 YNNKEL (reference sequence). CDR3 in amino acids: CASSQVSLGGEQFF. CDR3 nucleotides: TGTGCCAGCAGCCAAGTCAGTCTAGGGGGTGAGCAGTTCTTC.

This clone has ten or more counts. This chain joins TRBV10-3 and TRBJ2-7; maybe TRBD2 (5 bases). The CDR3 covers 16 residues. The germline V gene encodes CDR1 ENHRY and CDR2 SYGVKD. The V end was cut by 6 bases, the J end by 3 bases, with 21 bases between. The CDR3 nucleotides are TGTGCCATCAGCGACTGGACGCCTAGCCCCCACTACGAGCAGTACTTC. It yields the protein CAISDWTPSPHYEQYF.

The chain employs TRBV12-3 or TRBV12-4 and TRBJ1-3, with unresolved D. The CDR3 totals 13 residues. The V gene lost 8 bases and the J gene lost 3 bases, with 11 bases spanning the gap. The CDR3 DNA follows: TGTGCCAGCTCTACGGGGAGTGGAAACACCATATATTTT. Translated, it gives CASSTGSGNTIYF.

This chain links TRBV9 with TRBJ2-5; TRBD2 aligns across 9 bases. Germline CDR1 SGDLS, CDR2 YYNGEE. The CDR3 spans 19 residues. The ends lost 4 bases at V and 1 base at J; junction bases unmatched: 17. CDR3 in DNA: TGTGCCAGCAGCCCCGTAGGTGCTGGGGCTAGCGGGACCCAAGAGACCCAGTACTTC. Its protein is CASSPVGAGASGTQETQYF.

The rearrangement uses TRBV13 and TRBJ1-1; 7 nucleotides line up with TRBD1. V dropped 2 bases and J dropped 2; count of bases not matched to a gene: 2. The CDR3 is 14 amino acids. Germline V gene sequence: CDR1 PRHDT, CDR2 FYEKMQ (reference sequence). CDR3 bases: TGTGCCAGCAGCTTAAGGGACAGCAACACTGAAGCTTTCTTT. Its translation is CASSLRDSNTEAFF. Using reference TRBV13 and TRBJ1-1 for the parts outside the CDR3, the full variable domain is AAGVIQSPRHLIKEKRETATLKCYPIPRHDTVYWYQQGPGQDPQFLISFYEKMQSDKGSIPDRFSAQQFSDYHSELNMSSLELGDSALYFCASSLRDSNTEAFFGQGTRLTVV.

V gene TRBV10-3 combines with J gene TRBJ1-1; possible D gene TRBD1, 5 bases. The CDR3 loop spans 15 amino acids. Germline V gene lookup returns CDR1 ENHRY and CDR2 SYGVKD. Trimming pared 3 bases from V and 4 bases from J, leaving 15 bases between. This CDR3 reads CAISETGGRGTEAFF. The CDR3 bases are TGTGCCATCAGTGAAACGGGCGGTAGGGGCACTGAAGCTTTCTTT.

The chain links TRBV18 to TRBJ1-3; possible D gene TRBD1, 5 bases. V was pared by 3 bases and J by 2 bases, with 11 bases between. Germline values: CDR1 KGHSH, CDR2 LQKENI. The CDR3 extends over 15 amino acids. CDR3 nucleotides: TGTGCCAGCTCACCCTCGGGGGTTACTGGAAACACCATATATTTT. Translated: CASSPSGVTGNTIYF. Full variable domain (rest looked up from reference TRBV18 and TRBJ1-3): NAGVMQNPRHLVRRRGQEARLRCSPMKGHSHVYWYRQLPEEGLKFMVYLQKENIIDESGMPKERFSAEFPKEGPSILRIQQVVRGDSAAYFCASSPSGVTGNTIYFGEGSWLTVV.

The J gene is TRBJ1-1, the V gene TRBV7-2; D remains unclear. V dropped 5 bases and J dropped 4 bases, with 11 bases sitting between them. This CDR3 has 13 residues. Germline assignment: CDR1 SGHTA and CDR2 FQGNSA. The CDR3 DNA is TGTGCCAGCAGCGGTGCCCGGGGCACTGAAGCTTTCTTT. Encoded protein: CASSGARGTEAFF.

V is TRBV19 and J is TRBJ2-2, with 7 bases identical to TRBD1. The germline gives CDR1 LNHDA, CDR2 SQIVND (reference sequence). The CDR3 runs to 13 residues. Unmatched junction bases numbered 6, after V lost 8 bases and J lost 6 bases. The DNA of the CDR3 is TGTGCCAGTTTGACAGGGAAACCCGGGGAGCTGTTTTTT. Protein product: CASLTGKPGELFF. Full variable domain (remainder filled in from reference TRBV19 and TRBJ2-2): DGGITQSPKYLFRKEGQNVTLSCEQNLNHDAMYWYRQDPGQGLRLIYYSQIVNDFQKGDIAEGYSVSREKKESFPLTVTSAQKNPTAFYLCASLTGKPGELFFGEGSRLTVL.